The present entry profiles one T cell receptor (beta chain) with its context. V was cut by 5 bases and J by 5 bases, with 20 bases left in between. Per the germline V gene, CDR1 is SGHTA and CDR2 is FQGTGA. The CDR3 runs to 16 residues. In the authors' methods: Amplification with reference gene primers provided the estimates of nucleated cell counts. Profiling relied on immunoSEQ multiplex PCR, and the TCRdb table lists in-frame clones only, not all of them. V and J calls plus clone size are reproduced from that table; the DNA served to infer D and trimming. The data show about 250,000 clones, about 89% seen once. This sample was included in a study of blood T cell repertoires in COVID-19. Study at large: Some COVID-19 samples were acute and others convalescent; all came from the United States, Italy and Spain. Nucleic acid was either cDNA or gDNA, and it came from T cells, B-cell-depleted T cells, or PBMCs.

V is TRBV7-3 and J is TRBJ2-3, with D maybe TRBD2 (6 bases). The sequenced material came from peripheral blood. This clonotype originated in a woman in her sixties or seventies who had recovered from COVID-19. CDR3 sequence (DNA): TGTGCCAGCAGCCCCCTCCCGGGGGATCGGGAAGATACGCAGTATTTT. This translates into CASSPLPGDREDTQYF. The whole variable domain, filled in from reference TRBV7-3 and TRBJ2-3, reads GAGVSQTPSNKVTEKGKYVELRCDPISGHTALYWYRQSLGQGPEFLIYFQGTGAADDSGLPNDRFFAVRPEGSVSTLKIQRTERGDSAVYLCASSPLPGDREDTQYFGPGTRLTVL.